Shown below are 15 T cell receptor beta chains from a single sample sequenced in a study of cytomegalovirus exposure and HLA in healthy donors. The PCR used 60 Vbeta and 13 Jbeta primers. Clones were read by immunoSEQ multiplex PCR, and TCRdb kept only the in-frame ones, dropping some. This sample has some 200,000 clones, with more than 65% found just once. The sequenced sample consisted of PBMCs. These receptors all stem from a man aged 50-59 years in good health and CMV-seronegative.

This clone was seen only a few times. The V and J genes are TRBV29-1 and TRBJ2-4; a possible D gene is TRBD2 (8 bases). Germline V lookup: CDR1 SQVTM, CDR2 ANQGSEA. The CDR3 has 16 amino acids. V dropped 7 bases and J dropped 1 base, with 20 bases sitting between them. The CDR3 region has the DNA TGCAGCGCCGAGGGGGCGGGGGGCTTTGCCAAAAACATTCAGTACTTC. It is translated as CSAEGAGGFAKNIQYF.

The chain couples TRBV5-4 to TRBJ2-4; D may be TRBD1 (6 bases). V lost 3 bases and J lost 0, with 13 bases in between. CDR3 length equals 16 residues. CDR1 is SGHNT, CDR2 YYREEE, per germline (reference sequence). The DNA for the CDR3 is TGTGCCAGCAGCTCGTCTGGGACACTAGCCAAAAACATTCAGTACTTC. Protein: CASSSSGTLAKNIQYF. The variable domain in full, with the rest retrieved from reference TRBV5-4 and TRBJ2-4, is ETGVTQSPTHLIKTRGQQVTLRCSSQSGHNTVSWYQQALGQGPQFIFQYYREEENGRGNFPPRFSGLQFPNYSSELNVNALELDDSALYLCASSSSGTLAKNIQYFGAGTRLSVL.

The chain combines TRBV19 with TRBJ2-7, with 8 bases aligning to TRBD1. The CDR3 extends over 13 amino acids. Germline V gives CDR1 LNHDA, CDR2 SQIVND (reference sequence). Losses at the gene ends were 4 bases for V and 10 bases for J; bases not matched to a gene: 9. The CDR3 DNA reads TGTGCCAGTAGTACCGGACAGGGTATGAACCAGTACTTC. Translated: CASSTGQGMNQYF.

The chain recombines TRBV11-2 with TRBJ1-1; perhaps TRBD1 as D (5 bases). V lost 3 bases and J lost 5, with 7 bases in between. This CDR3 is built from 12 residues. The germline V gene encodes CDR1 SGHAT and CDR2 FQNNGV. The CDR3 spells CASSFGGTEAFF. The DNA of the CDR3 is TGTGCCAGCAGCTTCGGGGGAACTGAAGCTTTCTTT. Filled out from reference TRBV11-2 and TRBJ1-1, the complete variable domain reads EAGVAQSPRYKIIEKRQSVAFWCNPISGHATLYWYQQILGQGPKLLIQFQNNGVVDDSQLPKDRFSAERLKGVDSTLKIQPAKLEDSAVYLCASSFGGTEAFFGQGTRLTVV.

The chain has TRBV18 and TRBJ1-2; TRBD1 agrees at 9 bases. V was pared by 2 bases and J by 8 bases, with 6 bases of the junction left unmatched. CDR3 length: 14 residues. Germline CDR1 and CDR2: KGHSH and LQKENI. The CDR3 DNA reads as TGTGCCAGCTCACCAGGGACAGGGATGTGGGGCTACACCTTC. Translated: CASSPGTGMWGYTF.

This chain connects TRBV6-6 to TRBJ2-7, with a weak D call TRBD2 (7 bases). The CDR3 is made up of 13 amino acids. Germline CDR1 reads MNHNY; CDR2 reads SVGAGI (reference sequence). V was trimmed by 6 bases and J by 7 bases, leaving 16 bases between them. The CDR3 region has the DNA TGTGCCAGCAGCGTTGGGAGGGGGTTTGAGCAGTACTTC. Translation gives CASSVGRGFEQYF.

This sequence joins TRBV11-2 and TRBJ2-7; 8 bases match TRBD1. The CDR3 totals 14 residues. Per germline, CDR1 SGHAT and CDR2 FQNNGV. The V and J ends lost 3 bases and 3 bases, in that order; junction bases with no gene match: 4. CDR3 coding DNA: TGTGCCAGCAGCTTTGAGGGACAGGTCTACGAGCAGTACTTC. Protein product: CASSFEGQVYEQYF.

The chain has TRBV27 and TRBJ1-2; 8 bases align to TRBD1. The J segment lost 7 bases and the V segment lost 8 bases, leaving 9 bases of the junction unmatched. The CDR3 covers 13 residues. Looked up from germline, CDR1 is MNHEY and CDR2 is SMNVEV (reference sequence). DNA for the CDR3: TGTGCCAGCGGCGGGCAGGGGGCCCCTGGCTACACCTTC. It translates to CASGGQGAPGYTF.

This clone was recorded once. The chain joins TRBV2 to TRBJ2-5; 7 nucleotides align to TRBD2. Germline lookup yields CDR1 SNHLY and CDR2 FYNNEI. This CDR3 comprises 13 residues. Losses at the gene ends were 6 bases for V and 2 bases for J; bases not matched to a gene: 3. The CDR3 DNA reads TGTGCCAGCAGATCTAGCGGTCAAGAGACCCAGTACTTC. Its translation: CASRSSGQETQYF.

The V call is TRBV4-3, the J call TRBJ2-3; 10 nucleotides align to TRBD2. The V and J ends lost 4 bases and 2 bases, in that order; junction bases with no gene match: 3. CDR3 length equals 15 residues. The germline V gene encodes CDR1 LGHNA and CDR2 YSLEER. This chain's CDR3 is CASSLSGGSTDTQYF. The CDR3 DNA reads TGCGCCAGCAGCCTTAGCGGGGGGTCCACAGATACGCAGTATTTT.

The table lists this clone with a count of one. The V and J genes are TRBV5-4 and TRBJ2-1; possibly TRBD1 for D (6 bases). CDR1 is SGHNT and CDR2 is YYREEE in the germline V gene (reference sequence). There are 14 residues in the CDR3. Between the trimmed V and J ends, which lost 4 bases and 11 bases, there was a span of 19 bases. Here the CDR3 DNA reads TGTGCCAGCAGCGAAATTCAACAGGGTCCGCAGCAGTTCTTC. Its protein product is CASSEIQQGPQQFF.

This chain joins TRBV10-3 and TRBJ2-7, with D uncertain. The CDR3 is made up of 11 amino acids. Per the germline V gene, CDR1 is ENHRY and CDR2 is SYGVKD. The V gene lost 2 bases and the J gene lost 5 bases, with 4 bases spanning the gap. The chain's CDR3 is CAISEADEQYF. The CDR3 DNA sequence: TGTGCCATCAGTGAGGCGGACGAGCAGTACTTC.

This chain links TRBV7-2 with TRBJ2-3, with D perhaps matching TRBD2 (5 bases). This CDR3 spans 16 amino acids. The V gene's germline CDR1 is SGHTA and CDR2 FQGNSA. V was trimmed by 1 base and J by 2 bases, leaving 13 bases between them. In nucleotides, the CDR3 is TGTGCCAGCAGCTTAGGGTCGGGATTTACCACAGATACGCAGTATTTT. Its translation: CASSLGSGFTTDTQYF.

The V and J genes are TRBV27 and TRBJ2-4, with D possibly TRBD1 on 5 matching bases. CDR3 length equals 16 residues. Per germline, CDR1 MNHEY and CDR2 SMNVEV (reference sequence). V was clipped by 0 bases and J by 0 bases, with 9 bases between them. The DNA of the CDR3 is TGTGCCAGCAGTTTATCAGGGGCTCTAGCCAAAAACATTCAGTACTTC. Amino acid sequence: CASSLSGALAKNIQYF.

The rearrangement uses TRBV4-3 and TRBJ2-1, with TRBD2 matching over 8 bases. The CDR3 is 19 residues long. CDR1 is LGHNA and CDR2 is YSLEER in the germline V gene. J was trimmed by 9 bases and V by 1 base; bases with no gene match: 20. The CDR3, as DNA: TGCGCCAGCAGCCAAGGAAGCCCGCTTAACGGGGGGGCCCGCGGTGAGCAGTTCTTC. Its protein product is CASSQGSPLNGGARGEQFF.